The 30 T cell receptor beta chains presented below share a single source sample, sequenced in a study of response to subunit inactivated influenza vaccine. Via MiXCR, TCRdb re-called the RT-PCR reads, giving one row per CDR3 protein. The repertoire holds approximately 530,000 distinct CDR3 sequences, with under 8.5% as singletons. The input for sequencing was PBMCs from blood, taken less than 30 months after vaccination. These receptors were taken from a man aged 45 to 70 who received an inactivated influenza vaccine.

This clonotype showed up many times. This chain links TRBV9 with TRBJ2-7; D remains unclear. CDR3 length: 12 residues. Germline V gives CDR1 SGDLS, CDR2 YYNGEE. Trimming took 5 bases from V and 3 from J, leaving 9 bases between them. Here the CDR3 reads CASSGLGYEQYF. The DNA for the CDR3 is TGTGCCAGCAGTGGGTTAGGCTACGAGCAGTACTTC.

The chain is built from TRBV20-1 and TRBJ2-3; TRBD1 aligns across 9 bases. This CDR3 has 14 residues. J gave up 2 bases and V 4 bases, and 4 bases lay outside the gene matches. Germline loops: CDR1 DFQATT, CDR2 SNEGSKA (reference sequence). The CDR3 is CSAKQGAATDTQYF. The CDR3 bases are TGCAGTGCTAAACAGGGGGCCGCCACAGATACGCAGTATTTT.

This clonotype was seen only a few times. The rearrangement joins TRBV12-3 or TRBV12-4 to TRBJ2-1, with 10 bases matching TRBD2. The V gene end was trimmed by 6 bases and the J gene end by 7 bases; junction bases not matched to a gene: 6. CDR3 size: 14 residues. CDR3 in amino acids: CASRASGGWNEQFF. For the CDR3, the DNA is TGTGCCAGCAGGGCTAGCGGGGGTTGGAATGAGCAGTTCTTC.

The table lists this clonotype with a few counts. The chain uses TRBV29-1 and TRBJ2-5; no clear D. The V and J ends lost 8 bases and 2 bases respectively, with 12 bases between them. The CDR3 is made up of 12 amino acids. Germline V lookup: CDR1 SQVTM, CDR2 ANQGSEA. The CDR3 spells CSYRRQQETQYF. Here the CDR3 DNA reads TGCAGCTACCGGCGCCAACAAGAGACCCAGTACTTC.

The chain couples TRBV20-1 to TRBJ1-4; D ambiguous. This CDR3 is built from 13 residues. Germline V gene data show CDR1 as DFQATT and CDR2 as SNEGSKA (reference sequence). Trimming took off 4 bases at V and 3 bases at J, with 9 bases between the two ends. The CDR3 coding sequence is TGCAGTGCTAAACGGGTCGCTAATGAAAAACTGTTTTTT. Residues: CSAKRVANEKLFF.

This clonotype occurred many times. This chain connects TRBV12-3 or TRBV12-4 to TRBJ1-2; D is ambiguous. The V and J ends lost 7 bases and 12 bases respectively, with 18 bases between them. The CDR3 loop spans 12 amino acids. The CDR3 DNA reads TGTGCCAGCAACACCCCCGCCGGGGATAACACCTTC. It yields the protein CASNTPAGDNTF.

This clonotype showed up just a few times. The rearrangement joins TRBV20-1 to TRBJ1-6; weak D call: TRBD1 (6 bases). V gave up 6 bases and J gave up 9 bases, with 21 bases separating them. Germline V CDR1 and CDR2: DFQATT, SNEGSKA (reference sequence). The CDR3 runs 15 residues. The CDR3 DNA is TGCAGTGCCCTTCCAGTCACAGGGTATCGTTCACCCCTCCACTTT. Translated, it gives CSALPVTGYRSPLHF.

There are a few counts of this clonotype. The chain is built from TRBV12-3 or TRBV12-4 and TRBJ2-2; TRBD1 is a possible D gene (7 bases). Trimming stripped 6 bases from V and 5 bases from J, with 22 bases between. The CDR3 contains 17 residues. The CDR3 protein is CASRAGQLTRGTGELFF. The CDR3 region has the DNA TGTGCCAGCAGGGCGGGACAGCTAACCAGGGGGACCGGGGAGCTGTTTTTT.

This clonotype came up a few times. V and J are TRBV7-2 and TRBJ2-2; 10 nucleotides line up with TRBD1. The J segment lost 5 bases and the V segment lost 6 bases, leaving 12 bases of the junction unmatched. This CDR3 is 17 amino acids long. Per germline, CDR1 SGHTA and CDR2 FQGNSA. The CDR3, as DNA: TGTGCCAGCAGATCTATGGGGGCGGGACAGGGGACCGGGGAGCTGTTTTTT. Protein sequence: CASRSMGAGQGTGELFF.

CDR3 amino acids: CASSFMLNTEAFF. As DNA, the CDR3 is TGTGCCAGCAGTTTTATGCTAAACACTGAAGCTTTCTTT. The chain is built from TRBV12-3 or TRBV12-4 and TRBJ1-1; D remains unclear. V was shortened by 3 bases and J by 2 bases, with 7 bases between the two germline ends. The CDR3 extends over 13 amino acids.

This clonotype was counted between two and nine times. Here the CDR3 reads CASSSTGEGVTGELFF. The CDR3, as DNA: TGCGCCAGCAGCTCGACAGGGGAGGGTGTTACCGGGGAGCTGTTTTTT. This sequence joins TRBV5-1 and TRBJ2-2; a possible D gene is TRBD1 (8 bases). V dropped 3 bases and J dropped 5 bases, with 17 bases sitting between them. Germline values: CDR1 SGHRS, CDR2 YFSETQ. The CDR3 covers 16 residues.

This clonotype was seen repeatedly, ten times or more. This chain uses TRBV20-1 with TRBJ2-1; D unclear. The germline V and J ends were trimmed by 3 bases and 9 bases, with 9 bases remaining between them. CDR3 length: 11 amino acids. CDR1 is DFQATT, CDR2 SNEGSKA, per germline (reference sequence). The DNA of the CDR3 is TGCAGTGCTAGCTCCGGGCTTGAGCAGTTCTTC. As protein: CSASSGLEQFF.

This clonotype has ten or more counts. This chain links TRBV29-1 with TRBJ2-2, with a tentative D call TRBD1 (5 bases). Germline-derived CDR1 and CDR2 are SQVTM and ANQGSEA. The CDR3 is 12 amino acids. V was cut by 4 bases and J by 5 bases, with 8 bases left in between. In DNA form, the CDR3 reads TGCAGCGTTGGACAGACGACCGGGGAGCTGTTTTTT. Translated: CSVGQTTGELFF.

This clonotype occurred a few times. The rearrangement joins TRBV7-2 to TRBJ2-3, with no clear D. Trimming removed 4 bases from V and 4 bases from J, with 12 bases in between. Germline V gene lookup returns CDR1 SGHTA and CDR2 FQGNSA. CDR3 length equals 14 residues. This CDR3 reads CASSSDAGADTQYF. As DNA, the CDR3 is TGTGCCAGCAGCTCGGATGCAGGCGCAGATACGCAGTATTTT. The whole variable domain, remainder taken from reference TRBV7-2 and TRBJ2-3, is GAGVSQSPSNKVTEKGKDVELRCDPISGHTALYWYRQSLGQGLEFLIYFQGNSAPDKSGLPSDRFSAERTGGSVSTLTIQRTQQEDSAVYLCASSSDAGADTQYFGPGTRLTVL.

This chain's CDR3 is CASSQESSGGISTDTQYF. DNA of the CDR3: TGTGCCAGCAGCCAAGAATCAAGCGGGGGGATTAGCACAGATACGCAGTATTTT. This rearrangement joins TRBV4-2 to TRBJ2-3; 9 nucleotides line up with TRBD2. Germline V gives CDR1 LGHNA, CDR2 YNFKEQ. The CDR3 has 18 amino acids. V gave up 0 bases and J gave up 0 bases; unmatched junction bases: 7.

This clonotype appeared many times. The chain uses TRBV20-1 and TRBJ2-5; 10 bases line up with TRBD2. This CDR3 region has 18 residues. The V and J ends lost 2 bases and 3 bases, in that order; junction bases with no gene match: 15. CDR1 and CDR2 (germline): DFQATT, SNEGSKA (reference sequence). CDR3 protein: CSARRLDPKRGGEETQYF. DNA of the CDR3: TGCAGTGCTAGACGTCTTGACCCGAAGCGGGGGGGCGAAGAGACCCAGTACTTC.

This clonotype was picked up a small number of times. This rearrangement joins TRBV7-2 to TRBJ2-1, with unresolved D. Per germline, CDR1 SGHTA and CDR2 FQGNSA. Trimming removed 1 base at V and 10 bases at J, with 8 bases between. The CDR3 totals 12 residues. For the CDR3, the DNA is TGTGCCAGCAGCTTAGAGAGTGGGGAGCAGTTCTTC. This sequence encodes CASSLESGEQFF.

This clonotype was detected a few times. The rearrangement links TRBV6-2 or TRBV6-3 to TRBJ2-7; a possible D gene is TRBD1 (6 bases). Germline V lookup: CDR1 MNHEY, CDR2 SVGEGT. Trimming removed 0 bases at V and 0 bases at J, with 12 bases between. CDR3 length: 16 amino acids. In nucleotides, the CDR3 is TGTGCCAGCAGTTACTCTCGGACAGCCAACTCCTACGAGCAGTACTTC. Translating it yields CASSYSRTANSYEQYF.

The genes are TRBV28 and TRBJ2-7; 7 bases are a match to TRBD2. V shed 1 base and J 0 bases; nucleotides not matched to a gene: 9. Germline CDR1 MDHEN, CDR2 SYDVKM. CDR3 size: 17 residues. For the CDR3, the DNA is TGTGCCAGCAGTTTATTGAGCGGGGTCGGGGCCTCCTACGAGCAGTACTTC. This codes for CASSLLSGVGASYEQYF.

V usage is TRBV3-1 and J usage is TRBJ2-3; 7 bases line up with TRBD1. The germline V gene encodes CDR1 LGHDT and CDR2 YNNKEL (reference sequence). CDR3 length: 17 amino acids. V shed 4 bases and J 4 bases; nucleotides not matched to a gene: 14. DNA for the CDR3: TGTGCCAGCAGCCCAATCCTGGACAGGATCGGGGCAGATACGCAGTATTTT. Translated, it gives CASSPILDRIGADTQYF.

This clonotype was counted at least ten times. The chain couples TRBV4-2 to TRBJ1-1; possible D gene TRBD1, 6 bases. Germline assignment: CDR1 LGHNA and CDR2 YNFKEQ. V was shortened by 3 bases and J by 0 bases, with 14 bases between the two germline ends. This CDR3 comprises 16 residues. The CDR3 region has the DNA TGTGCCAGCAGCCAGGGCCAGGGGTTGGTGAACACTGAAGCTTTCTTT. This sequence encodes CASSQGQGLVNTEAFF.

This clonotype showed up many times. CDR3 coding DNA: TGTGCCAGCACCCTGGGCCTAGCGGCCACAGATACGCAGTATTTT. This translates into CASTLGLAATDTQYF. V usage is TRBV12-3 or TRBV12-4 and J usage is TRBJ2-3; 7 bases are shared with TRBD2. V lost 7 bases and J lost 2; bases outside the gene matches: 9. The CDR3 consists of 15 residues.

This rearrangement joins TRBV7-2 to TRBJ2-1; tentatively, D is TRBD2 (5 bases). Trimming left V 5 bases short and J 9 bases short, with 17 bases between. The germline V gene encodes CDR1 SGHTA and CDR2 FQGNSA. The CDR3 is 14 residues long. The CDR3 loop is CASSLDSVKCEQFF. DNA of the CDR3: TGTGCCAGCAGCCTGGACTCGGTAAAGTGTGAGCAGTTCTTC. Using reference TRBV7-2 and TRBJ2-1 for the parts outside the CDR3, the full variable domain is GAGVSQSPSNKVTEKGKDVELRCDPISGHTALYWYRQSLGQGLEFLIYFQGNSAPDKSGLPSDRFSAERTGGSVSTLTIQRTQQEDSAVYLCASSLDSVKCEQFFGPGTRLTVL.

This clonotype has ten or more counts. The chain couples TRBV4-3 to TRBJ2-2, with D perhaps TRBD1 (5 bases). Germline CDR1 is LGHNA and CDR2 is YSLEER. This CDR3 has 18 residues. Deletions cut 0 bases from V and 5 bases from J, with 19 bases between. Here the CDR3 reads CASSQDYSGPSRTGELFF. CDR3 in DNA: TGCGCCAGCAGCCAAGACTATTCAGGGCCGTCACGTACCGGGGAGCTGTTTTTT.

In its sample, this clonotype was seen many times. V usage is TRBV5-1 and J usage is TRBJ2-7; 9 bases match TRBD1. The CDR3 is made up of 15 amino acids. V was pared by 4 bases and J by 0 bases, with 5 bases of the junction left unmatched. CDR1 and CDR2 (germline): SGHRS, YFSETQ. CDR3 in DNA: TGCGCCAGCAGCCTGGGACAGGGATTCTCCTACGAGCAGTACTTC. This gives the protein CASSLGQGFSYEQYF.

This clonotype showed up many times. The genes are TRBV20-1 and TRBJ2-7; 10 nucleotides match TRBD2. From germline, CDR1 is DFQATT and CDR2 SNEGSKA (reference sequence). The CDR3 spans 15 residues. The trim removed 7 bases at V and 5 bases at J, leaving 14 bases unmatched. The CDR3 region has the DNA TGCAGTGTTTCTTTTGGGACTAGCGCCCGGGACGAGCAGTACTTC. Protein sequence: CSVSFGTSARDEQYF.

V is TRBV5-1 and J is TRBJ1-1; D is ambiguous. Germline V gives CDR1 SGHRS, CDR2 YFSETQ. V shed 5 bases and J shed 0 bases, with 14 bases lying between them. The CDR3 consists of 15 residues. Here the CDR3 reads CASRVGRSMNTEAFF. The CDR3 bases are TGCGCCAGCAGAGTTGGCCGAAGCATGAACACTGAAGCTTTCTTT.

A remark on this clonotype: An end of the junction differs from the germline gene, which may be a read error. This chain joins TRBV6-5 and TRBJ1-2; 9 positions agree with TRBD1. This CDR3 region has 17 residues. Germline CDR1 and CDR2: MNHEY and SVGAGI. The CDR3 spells CASRYWMPGQGSDGYTF. The CDR3 bases are TGTGCCAGCAGGTACTGGATGCCGGGACAGGGTTCGGATGGCTACACCTTC.

This chain connects TRBV20-1 to TRBJ2-5; 7 bases are shared with TRBD2. V shed 6 bases, J shed 5 bases, and the junction held 9 bases outside the gene matches. The CDR3 covers 13 residues. The germline V gene has CDR1 DFQATT and CDR2 SNEGSKA (reference sequence). CDR3 residues: CSAVASGRETQYF. In nucleotides, the CDR3 is TGCAGTGCAGTTGCTAGCGGAAGGGAGACCCAGTACTTC.

This clonotype was seen only a few times. The chain links TRBV6-5 to TRBJ2-2; D is unclear. The germline V and J ends were trimmed by 0 bases and 5 bases, with 7 bases remaining between them. Germline V lookup: CDR1 MNHEY, CDR2 SVGAGI. This CDR3 spans 14 amino acids. The CDR3: CASSYSRATGELFF. CDR3 in DNA: TGTGCCAGCAGTTACTCTAGGGCGACCGGGGAGCTGTTTTTT.